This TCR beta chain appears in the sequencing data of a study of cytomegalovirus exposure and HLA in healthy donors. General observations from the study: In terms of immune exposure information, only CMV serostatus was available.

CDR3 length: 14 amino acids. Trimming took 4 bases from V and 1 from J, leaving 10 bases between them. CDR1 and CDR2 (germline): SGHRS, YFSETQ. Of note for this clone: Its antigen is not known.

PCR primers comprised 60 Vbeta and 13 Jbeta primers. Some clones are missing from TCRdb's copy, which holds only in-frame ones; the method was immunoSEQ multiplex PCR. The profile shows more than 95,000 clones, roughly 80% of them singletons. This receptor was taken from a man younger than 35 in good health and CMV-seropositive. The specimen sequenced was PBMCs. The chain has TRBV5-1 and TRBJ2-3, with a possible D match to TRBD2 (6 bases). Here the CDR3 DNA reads TGCGCCAGCAGCCGACTAGGGGGCACAGATACGCAGTATTTT. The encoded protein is CASSRLGGTDTQYF. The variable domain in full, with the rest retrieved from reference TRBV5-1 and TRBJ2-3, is KAGVTQTPRYLIKTRGQQVTLSCSPISGHRSVSWYQQTPGQGLQFLFEYFSETQRNKGNFPGRFSGRQFSNSRSEMNVSTLELGDSALYLCASSRLGGTDTQYFGPGTRLTVL.